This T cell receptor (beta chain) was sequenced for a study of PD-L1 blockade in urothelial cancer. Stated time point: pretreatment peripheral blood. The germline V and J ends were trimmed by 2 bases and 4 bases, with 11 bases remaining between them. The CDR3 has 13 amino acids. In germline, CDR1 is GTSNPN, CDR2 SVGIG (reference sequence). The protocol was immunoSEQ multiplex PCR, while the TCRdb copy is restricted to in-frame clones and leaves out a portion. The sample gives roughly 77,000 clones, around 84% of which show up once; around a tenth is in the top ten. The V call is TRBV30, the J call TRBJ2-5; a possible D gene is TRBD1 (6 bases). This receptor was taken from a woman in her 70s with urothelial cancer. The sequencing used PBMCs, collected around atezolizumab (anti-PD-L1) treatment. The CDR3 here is CAWSWTARETQYF. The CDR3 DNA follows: TGTGCCTGGAGTTGGACAGCACGAGAGACCCAGTACTTC.